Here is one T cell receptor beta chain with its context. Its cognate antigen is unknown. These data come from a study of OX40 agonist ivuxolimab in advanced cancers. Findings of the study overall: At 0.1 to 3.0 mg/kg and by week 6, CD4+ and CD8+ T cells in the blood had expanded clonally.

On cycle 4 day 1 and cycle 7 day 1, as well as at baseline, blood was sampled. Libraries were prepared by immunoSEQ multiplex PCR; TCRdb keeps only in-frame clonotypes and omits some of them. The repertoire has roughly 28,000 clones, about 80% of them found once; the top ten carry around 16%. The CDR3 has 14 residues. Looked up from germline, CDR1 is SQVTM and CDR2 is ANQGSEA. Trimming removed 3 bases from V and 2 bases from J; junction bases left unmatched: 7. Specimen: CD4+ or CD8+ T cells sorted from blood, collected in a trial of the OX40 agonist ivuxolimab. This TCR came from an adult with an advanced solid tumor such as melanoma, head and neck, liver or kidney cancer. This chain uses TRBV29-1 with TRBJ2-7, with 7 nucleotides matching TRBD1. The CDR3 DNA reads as TGCAGCGTTGAGGAGACAGGGTCGACCTACGAGCAGTACTTC. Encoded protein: CSVEETGSTYEQYF.